This entry concerns a single T cell receptor (beta chain). As yet, its antigen is unknown. The sample is drawn from a study of OX40 agonist ivuxolimab in advanced cancers. At the level of the study: Every patient in dose escalation had hepatocellular carcinoma, melanoma, renal cell or head and neck cancer. Those enrolled were approximately 83% male, with a mean age of about 66 years and ages from roughly 20 to 90.

Sequencing was performed with immunoSEQ multiplex PCR; in TCRdb, only in-frame clones are kept and a portion is missing. This sample yields about 81,000 clones, of which 80% to 90% are seen a single time; more than 6% belongs to the top ten. Germline V gene sequence: CDR1 SEHNR, CDR2 FQNEAQ (reference sequence). The CDR3 contains 12 residues. The V end was cut by 5 bases, the J end by 5 bases, with 8 bases between. General study findings and limits: Averaging showed that CD8+ T cells had more expanded clones than CD4+ did. Within 6 weeks, CD4+ and CD8+ blood T cells expanded clonally at 0.1 to 3.0 mg/kg.

The sequences come from CD4+ or CD8+ T cells sorted from blood, collected in a trial of the OX40 agonist ivuxolimab. The rearrangement joins TRBV7-9 to TRBJ2-3; possibly TRBD2 for D (6 bases). This sequence was found in an adult with an advanced solid tumor such as melanoma, head and neck, liver or kidney cancer. The CDR3 here is CASSLGLDTQYF. The CDR3 nucleotides read TGTGCCAGCAGCCTGGGACTAGATACGCAGTATTTT.